The present T cell receptor (beta chain) was sequenced within a study of T cell responses to AZD1222 COVID-19 vaccine. Whole-study results and caveats: Only a handful of AZD1222 recipients were seropositive at baseline.

The CDR3 has 14 amino acids. V lost 4 bases and J lost 8, with 15 bases in between. CDR1 and CDR2 (germline): SGHRS, YFSETQ. For this clone: The antigen is not known.

Sequenced by immunoSEQ multiplex PCR; TCRdb stores in-frame clones only, minus some. The table shows about 190,000 clones, with about 94% occurring only once. The specimen comprised peripheral blood, sampled on day 0 of AZD1222 vaccination. The clonotype was recovered from an adult in good health. The chain recombines TRBV5-1 with TRBJ1-4, with unresolved D. CDR3: CASSETPGNEKLFF. The CDR3 DNA is TGCGCCAGCAGCGAGACACCGGGGAACGAAAAACTGTTTTTT.